The rows below give T cell receptor beta chains drawn from one sample of a study of monozygotic twins with inflammatory bowel disease. With the 5' RACE reads reprocessed, TCRdb shows one record per CDR3 protein and no DNA. In total, the table holds 120,000 to 150,000 distinct CDR3 sequences. Input material: blood. All receptors derive from a human donor with ulcerative colitis or Crohn's disease, or a healthy co-twin of an affected twin (not recorded which). CDR3s include the opening cysteine and the closing phenylalanine or tryptophan. Fields, in order: V gene, J gene, CDR3 protein.

TRBV6-1	TRBJ1-1	CASSPSSPNTEAFF
TRBV6-5	TRBJ1-1	CASAGLENTEAFF
TRBV6-5	TRBJ2-5	CASSYWGQGTGETQYF
TRBV29-1	TRBJ2-1	CSVEVGTGPINEQFF
TRBV27	TRBJ1-2	CASSLNGRRGYGYTF
TRBV7-2	TRBJ1-6	CASSLRQGESPLHF
TRBV7-3	TRBJ1-1	CASRLGSLNTEAFF
TRBV4-3	TRBJ2-2	CASSQWSNTGELFF
TRBV7-8	TRBJ1-1	CASSAMTGWGTEAFF
TRBV4-2	TRBJ1-2	CASSQDRDRSYGYTF
TRBV7-9	TRBJ2-7	CASSGQALHYEQYF
TRBV18	TRBJ1-1	CASSPPSELEAFF
TRBV20-1	TRBJ1-1	CSARDLPGAPAEAFF
TRBV5-1	TRBJ2-7	CASSLAGEDYEQYF
TRBV7-2	TRBJ2-1	CASSVPGTGLNEQFF
TRBV11-2	TRBJ2-1	CASSLPETPSPQWGGFEQFF
TRBV12-3/TRBV12-4	TRBJ2-6	CASRLGLHAGANVLTF
TRBV4-1	TRBJ2-7	CASSHPTGSGGYEQYF
TRBV29-1	TRBJ2-7	CSVAVPLQPYEQYF
TRBV3-1	TRBJ2-7	CASSGSSGGHEQYF
TRBV9	TRBJ2-7	CASSVGTGGHEQYF
TRBV28	TRBJ2-2	CATYRGQNTGELFF
TRBV5-1	TRBJ2-7	CASSLDPPGQGSYEQYF
TRBV7-2	TRBJ1-2	CASSFSPGTNYGYTF
TRBV12-3/TRBV12-4	TRBJ1-6	CASSLRLGSPLHF
TRBV5-1	TRBJ2-7	CASSFTVSYEQYF
TRBV20-1	TRBJ2-2	CSARRLAGELFF
TRBV27	TRBJ2-5	CASSSLLAGGETQYF
TRBV28	TRBJ2-7	CASSLWATGQEREQYF
TRBV20-1	TRBJ2-7	CSARRGGARREQYF
TRBV7-2	TRBJ1-1	CASSKYRGETEAFF
TRBV7-9	TRBJ2-5	CASSLRGAGETQYF
TRBV5-1	TRBJ1-4	CASSLNTGTGGEKLFF